This entry lists 13 T cell receptor beta chains sequenced from one sample in a study of spatial heterogeneity in lung cancer. TCRdb re-derived calls from the 5' RACE reads in MiXCR, one entry per CDR3 protein. This table holds some 52,000 distinct CDR3 sequences, less than 8.5% found once. Time point: sample taken at primary tumor resection. Unsorted whole RNA of tumor, nontumor lung or frozen PBMC was sequenced. The sample in question was PBMCs, obtained at surgery. The receptors come from a female donor with early-stage non-small cell lung cancer.

This clonotype was seen repeatedly, ten times or more. V is TRBV6-1 and J is TRBJ2-5; D possibly corresponds to TRBD2 (5 bases). The CDR3 spans 15 residues. V shed 7 bases and J shed 0 bases, with 15 bases lying between them. CDR1 is MNHNS, CDR2 SASEGT, per germline. The CDR3: CASKDSTWYQETQYF. The CDR3 DNA sequence: TGTGCCAGCAAGGACTCCACTTGGTACCAAGAGACCCAGTACTTC.

Ten or more counts support this clonotype. This sequence joins TRBV7-2 and TRBJ2-1; 12 bases align to TRBD2. Germline CDR1 and CDR2: SGHTA and FQGNSA. This CDR3 is 17 amino acids long. V gave up 4 bases and J gave up 6 bases; unmatched junction bases: 10. The CDR3 loop is CASSSGLAGGPGNEQFF. Here the CDR3 DNA reads TGTGCCAGCAGCTCAGGGCTAGCGGGGGGGCCCGGCAATGAGCAGTTCTTC.

This clonotype has ten or more counts. CDR3 loop: CASSVDSKETQYF. DNA of the CDR3: TGTGCCAGCAGTGTGGACAGTAAAGAGACCCAGTACTTC. The chain joins TRBV2 to TRBJ2-5; weak D call: TRBD1 (6 bases). Germline values: CDR1 SNHLY, CDR2 FYNNEI. CDR3 length: 13 residues. Trimming removed 4 bases from V and 3 bases from J, with 9 bases in between.

This sequence joins TRBV9 and TRBJ1-1; D remains unclear. The CDR3 sequence is 14 residues long. Germline V CDR1 and CDR2: SGDLS, YYNGEE. Between the trimmed V and J ends, which lost 3 bases and 3 bases, there was a span of 12 bases. CDR3 in amino acids: CASSAQFADTEAFF. CDR3 DNA: TGTGCCAGCAGCGCTCAGTTTGCAGACACTGAAGCTTTCTTT.

This clonotype was detected ten times or more. The rearrangement joins TRBV20-1 to TRBJ2-2, with 7 positions matching TRBD1. CDR1 DFQATT and CDR2 SNEGSKA come from the germline V gene (reference sequence). V gave up 6 bases and J gave up 6 bases; unmatched junction bases: 4. The CDR3 is made up of 12 amino acids. CDR3 region: CSAPGQAGELFF. In DNA, the CDR3 is TGCAGTGCCCCTGGACAGGCCGGGGAGCTGTTTTTT.

Ten or more counts support this clonotype. This chain links TRBV11-2 with TRBJ2-3; 7 nucleotides match TRBD2. The junction had 7 bases not matched to a gene; V was cut back by 5 bases and J by 2 bases. The CDR3 runs 15 residues. Looked up from germline, CDR1 is SGHAT and CDR2 is FQNNGV. The CDR3 loop reads CASSPVGGYTDTQYF. The CDR3 region has the DNA TGTGCCAGCAGCCCAGTGGGGGGGTACACAGATACGCAGTATTTT.

This clonotype was seen ten or more times. This chain uses TRBV7-3 with TRBJ2-2; a weak D match, TRBD1 (6 bases). Trimming removed 2 bases at V and 6 bases at J, with 13 bases between. Germline V lookup: CDR1 SGHTA, CDR2 FQGTGA. The CDR3 covers 15 residues. CDR3 protein: CASSLLLGGPGELFF. In nucleotides, the CDR3 is TGTGCCAGCAGCTTACTTCTAGGGGGTCCCGGGGAGCTGTTTTTT.

This clonotype was observed many times. The V gene is TRBV12-3 or TRBV12-4, the J gene TRBJ2-1, with 8 bases aligning to TRBD2. The V gene end was trimmed by 7 bases and the J gene end by 8 bases; junction bases not matched to a gene: 7. There are 13 residues in the CDR3. CDR3 sequence reads: CASKVAGFDEQFF. The CDR3, as DNA: TGTGCCAGCAAGGTAGCGGGGTTTGATGAGCAGTTCTTC.

The chain employs TRBV2 and TRBJ1-6; maybe TRBD1 (5 bases). V was cut by 6 bases and J by 9 bases, with 18 bases left in between. Germline-derived CDR1 and CDR2 are SNHLY and FYNNEI. The CDR3 has 15 amino acids. The CDR3: CASRGLGPGGSPLHF. Written as DNA, the CDR3 is TGTGCCAGCAGGGGATTGGGACCCGGCGGTTCACCCCTCCACTTT.

There are many counts of this clonotype. The chain recombines TRBV20-1 with TRBJ1-6, with a tentative D call TRBD1 (5 bases). The CDR3 contains 14 residues. From germline, CDR1 is DFQATT and CDR2 SNEGSKA (reference sequence). With 6 bases removed from V and 7 bases from J, the gap between germline ends came to 16 bases. The CDR3 protein is CSAQLTDRNSPLHF. CDR3 nucleotide sequence: TGCAGTGCCCAGTTGACAGACCGAAATTCACCCCTCCACTTT.

This clonotype was counted many times. The rearrangement uses TRBV20-1 and TRBJ1-5; the D gene is possibly TRBD1 (5 bases). Trimming cost V 1 base and J 6 bases, with 10 bases left between them. The length of the CDR3 is 13 residues. Germline CDR1 DFQATT, CDR2 SNEGSKA (reference sequence). The chain's CDR3 is CSARGGGSQPQHF. The CDR3 DNA is TGCAGTGCTAGAGGGGGGGGAAGTCAGCCCCAGCATTTT.

This clonotype turned up a few times. The J gene is TRBJ1-2, the V gene TRBV20-1, with a tentative D call TRBD1 (6 bases). Germline CDR1 is DFQATT and CDR2 is SNEGSKA (reference sequence). This CDR3 region has 15 residues. V was trimmed by 4 bases and J by 2 bases, leaving 17 bases between them. Here the CDR3 DNA reads TGCAGTGCTACCTCCGCCAGGGGCACGAACTATGGCTACACCTTC. Translated: CSATSARGTNYGYTF.

This clonotype was seen a few times. This sequence joins TRBV28 and TRBJ2-2, with a weak D call TRBD2 (6 bases). CDR1 MDHEN and CDR2 SYDVKM come from the germline V gene. This CDR3 region has 12 residues. The V gene lost 5 bases and the J gene lost 6 bases, with 7 bases spanning the gap. The CDR3, as DNA: TGTGCCAGCAGTGCGGGGCCCGGGGAGCTGTTTTTT. As protein: CASSAGPGELFF.